This T cell receptor (beta chain) was found in a study of metastatic and nonmetastatic thyroid tumors. Study as a whole: Peripheral blood and tumor or nodule samples from malignant and benign thyroid patients were compared. Points from the study as a whole: Reportedly, malignant thyroid tumors had significantly higher TCR beta diversity than benign nodules, in blood and tumor.

Every patient was untreated before thyroid surgery. J lost 5 bases, V lost 5 bases, and 7 bases had no gene match. This CDR3 region has 16 residues. Per the germline V gene, CDR1 is MNHNS and CDR2 is SASEGT. TCRdb reprocessed the PCR reads via MiXCR. The table shows about 19,000 clones, with approximately 25% occurring only once. At least ten counts were recorded for this clone. Antigen specificity is unknown. Sequenced input: blood. The sequence was obtained from a male donor with papillary thyroid cancer or a benign thyroid nodule (not recorded which). Some clones in this sample may be carry-over from other donors' samples. V is TRBV6-1 and J is TRBJ2-2; 11 positions match TRBD2. The CDR3 here is CASSLSGGGGTGELFF. In DNA, the CDR3 is TGTGCCAGCAGTCTTAGCGGGGGGGGGGGGACCGGGGAGCTGTTTTTT.